The 11 T cell receptor beta chains presented below share a single source sample, sequenced in a study of T cells in Graves' hyperthyroidism and ophthalmopathy. Amplification yielded TCR beta CDR3 regions, with RNA transcripts as the source. The study used the HTBI primer set for a first-round RT-PCR of the TCR CDR3. One entry per CDR3 protein results from TCRdb running MiXCR on the multiplex PCR reads. This sample has 250,000 to 300,000 distinct CDR3 sequences; approximately 15% occur once, and the top ten carry about 14%. The sequencing input was blood. The receptors come from a woman in her forties with Graves' hyperthyroidism that later progressed to Graves' ophthalmopathy.

This clonotype was found a few times. This chain connects TRBV9 to TRBJ1-5; unclear D gene. V gave up 0 bases and J gave up 5 bases, with 6 bases separating them. The CDR3 spans 13 residues. CDR1 SGDLS and CDR2 YYNGEE come from the germline V gene. CDR3 region: CASSVDGDQPQHF. The DNA of the CDR3 is TGTGCCAGCAGCGTAGACGGCGATCAGCCCCAGCATTTT.

This clonotype was recorded at least ten times. This chain links TRBV7-9 with TRBJ1-4; TRBD1 is a possible D gene (5 bases). In germline, CDR1 is SEHNR, CDR2 FQNEAQ (reference sequence). CDR3 size: 18 residues. Trimming took off 5 bases at V and 0 bases at J, with 19 bases between the two ends. The CDR3: CASSTRLGRPTTNEKLFF. Written as DNA, the CDR3 is TGTGCCAGCAGCACAAGGCTGGGGCGCCCTACAACTAATGAAAAACTGTTTTTT.

In its sample, this clonotype was seen many times. The V call is TRBV28, the J call TRBJ1-2; weak D call: TRBD1 (6 bases). The CDR3 spans 13 residues. Trimming pared 6 bases from V and 6 bases from J, leaving 14 bases between. Germline lookup yields CDR1 MDHEN and CDR2 SYDVKM. This chain's CDR3 is CASSPSTGNGYTF. CDR3 nucleotide sequence: TGTGCCAGCAGCCCCAGCACAGGGAATGGCTACACCTTC.

This clonotype was picked up many times. The rearrangement uses TRBV9 and TRBJ2-2, with D uncertain. CDR3 length: 13 residues. Trimming removed 1 base from V and 5 bases from J, with 6 bases in between. Germline-derived CDR1 and CDR2 are SGDLS and YYNGEE. This chain's CDR3 is CASSVSGTGELFF. CDR3 coding DNA: TGTGCCAGCAGCGTATCCGGGACCGGGGAGCTGTTTTTT.

This clonotype was counted ten times or more. The V call is TRBV30, the J call TRBJ1-1; D gene uncertain. The ends were cut back, 4 bases at V and 11 bases at J, with 17 bases in the middle. Germline lookup yields CDR1 GTSNPN and CDR2 SVGIG (reference sequence). The CDR3 is 12 residues long. In DNA form, the CDR3 reads TGTGCCTGGACAGGTGTCAGCCGCCAGGCTTTCTTT. Protein sequence: CAWTGVSRQAFF.

A remark on this clonotype: Being one base from a much bigger clone, this may be a read error. The CDR3 bases are TGTGCCTGGAGTGTTGGGGGCCAAAACCCGAAATACGAGCGGTACTTC. This codes for CAWSVGGQNPKYERYF. The V call is TRBV30, the J call TRBJ2-7, with D perhaps TRBD1 (6 bases). The CDR3 is 16 amino acids. CDR1 GTSNPN and CDR2 SVGIG come from the germline V gene (reference sequence).

This clonotype was observed at least ten times. The rearrangement uses TRBV5-1 and TRBJ2-7, with D perhaps TRBD1 (6 bases). With 2 bases removed from V and 4 bases from J, the gap between germline ends came to 16 bases. Germline V CDR1 and CDR2: SGHRS, YFSETQ. The CDR3 has 15 amino acids. The CDR3 DNA reads TGCGCCAGCAGCTTACGCGGACAGAACCTATACGAGCAGTACTTC. This sequence encodes CASSLRGQNLYEQYF.

This clonotype was observed many times. The chain recombines TRBV19 with TRBJ1-5; possibly TRBD1 for D (5 bases). V shed 3 bases and J shed 0 bases, with 15 bases lying between them. The V gene's germline CDR1 is LNHDA and CDR2 SQIVND (reference sequence). CDR3 length: 17 amino acids. The CDR3 sequence: CASSISGPRGSNQPQHF. CDR3 coding DNA: TGTGCCAGTAGTATCTCGGGACCCCGGGGTAGCAATCAGCCCCAGCATTTT.

This clonotype was seen at least ten times. The CDR3 bases are TGCAGTGCTTGTACTAGCACAGATACGCAGTATTTT. Its translation is CSACTSTDTQYF. The J gene is TRBJ2-3, the V gene TRBV20-1; D is uncertain. V was pared by 5 bases and J by 0 bases, with 6 bases between. The CDR3 is made up of 12 amino acids. The germline V gene has CDR1 DFQATT and CDR2 SNEGSKA (reference sequence).

This clonotype was seen many times. The chain uses TRBV7-9 and TRBJ1-6; D might be TRBD1 (5 bases). Germline V gives CDR1 SEHNR, CDR2 FQNEAQ (reference sequence). The CDR3 has 15 amino acids. The ends were cut back, 4 bases at V and 7 bases at J, with 14 bases in the middle. Here the CDR3 DNA reads TGTGCCAGCAGCTCCCGGGACGGGGCGAATTCACCCCTCCACTTT. Encoded protein: CASSSRDGANSPLHF.

The V and J genes are TRBV11-3 and TRBJ1-1, with 7 nucleotides matching TRBD1. V was pared by 8 bases and J by 5 bases, with 8 bases of the junction left unmatched. The CDR3 is made up of 13 amino acids. The germline V gene encodes CDR1 SGHNT and CDR2 YENEEA. The CDR3 reads CASGGQPGTEAFF. The CDR3, as DNA: TGTGCCAGCGGGGGACAGCCGGGAACTGAAGCTTTCTTT.